This TCR beta chain was captured by sequencing in a study of CD8+CD57+ T cells in acquired aplastic anemia. Study-level results: Patients versus controls showed no significant CD8+ Simpson's diversity difference.

Genomic DNA templated the TCR beta VDJ and CDR3 profiling. TCRdb re-called the reads with MiXCR, one entry per CDR3 protein. The sample comprises some 170,000 distinct CDR3 sequences, under 55% of which are singletons, and about 1% rests with the top ten. As regards this clonotype: Its cognate antigen is unknown.

Deletions cut 7 bases from V and 5 bases from J, with 17 bases between. The CDR3 is 14 amino acids. Germline loops: CDR1 ENHRY, CDR2 SYGVKD. The sequenced patients had an expansion of CD8+CD57+ cells seen by flow cytometry. Severe acquired aplastic anemia was present in every patient. Receipt of therapy had not occurred in any patient by the time of blood sampling. This chain links TRBV10-3 with TRBJ1-2; D uncertain. This clonotype was sampled from a human donor with aplastic anemia. Material for sequencing was sorted CD4+, CD8+, or CD8+CD57+ T cells (not recorded which) from PBMCs. The CDR3 is CAITRVGFEYGYTF. For the CDR3, the DNA is TGTGCCATCACCAGAGTGGGGTTCGAGTATGGCTACACCTTC.